This T cell receptor beta chain was profiled in a study of blood T cells in healthy people across ages. This clonotype was seen repeatedly, ten times or more. The V end was cut by 5 bases, the J end by 3 bases, with 10 bases between. The germline gives CDR1 DFQATT, CDR2 SNEGSKA (reference sequence). This CDR3 has 12 amino acids. Together with a sample-barcoded 5' primer, a J-beta primer mix was included in a second PCR lasting roughly 6 to 12 cycles. Each CDR3 protein is one row after TCRdb ran MiXCR on the 5' RACE reads. The table includes about 1.6 million distinct CDR3 sequences, roughly 32% detected once.

This receptor was identified in a woman in her twenties or thirties in good health. The sequenced material came from blood. The V and J genes are TRBV20-1 and TRBJ1-1, with a tentative D call TRBD1 (6 bases). CDR3 DNA sequence: TGCAGTGCTCGGCAGGGGTACACTGAAGCTTTCTTT. Translating it yields CSARQGYTEAFF.